What follows are 12 T cell receptor beta chains derived from one specimen sequenced in a study of CD8 T cells in Susac syndrome. Random hexamers were used to reverse transcribe roughly 0.5 to 1 ug of RNA. MiXCR, applied by TCRdb to the immunoSEQ multiplex PCR reads, yields one record per CDR3 protein. The sample has approximately 160,000 distinct CDR3 sequences, 93% seen once. The sequenced material came from CD4+ T cells from PBMCs. The receptor set was obtained from a human donor with multiple sclerosis.

The DNA of the CDR3 is TGCGCCAGCAAGTACGGAAACACTGAAGCTTTCTTT. Protein sequence: CASKYGNTEAFF. The J gene is TRBJ1-1, the V gene TRBV10-2; D unclear. CDR1 WSHSY and CDR2 SAAADI come from the germline V gene. This CDR3 spans 12 amino acids. The germline V and J ends were trimmed by 7 bases and 2 bases, with 8 bases remaining between them.

This clonotype came up once. This chain connects TRBV7-9 to TRBJ1-2; tentative D call: TRBD1 (5 bases). Germline V gene sequence: CDR1 SEHNR, CDR2 FQNEAQ (reference sequence). Between the trimmed V and J ends, which lost 0 bases and 8 bases, there was a span of 13 bases. The CDR3 length is 14 residues. CDR3 residues: CASSLAGPSEGYTF. The CDR3 region has the DNA TGTGCCAGCAGCTTAGCGGGGCCCTCGGAAGGCTACACCTTC.

CDR3 sequence reads: CASSLAGGGEQFF. The CDR3 DNA reads as TGTGCCAGCAGTCTAGCGGGGGGAGGCGAGCAGTTCTTC. The chain recombines TRBV7-3 with TRBJ2-1; 11 bases line up with TRBD2. Trimming took 6 bases from V and 10 from J; bases not matched to a gene: 5. The CDR3 runs to 13 residues. Germline assignment: CDR1 SGHTA and CDR2 FQGTGA.

The gene calls are TRBV10-3 and TRBJ2-1; 9 nucleotides agree with TRBD2. Germline assignment: CDR1 ENHRY and CDR2 SYGVKD. This CDR3 region has 13 residues. V was pared by 4 bases and J by 10 bases, with 5 bases of the junction left unmatched. In DNA form, the CDR3 reads TGTGCCATCAGTGCGGTGCTAGCGGGAGAGCAGTTCTTC. It is translated as CAISAVLAGEQFF.

J is TRBJ1-1 and V is TRBV12-3 or TRBV12-4; no firm D call. This CDR3 is built from 12 residues. V lost 1 base and J 11 bases, leaving 11 bases between the germline ends. The CDR3 reads CASSLVGTWAFF. As DNA, the CDR3 is TGTGCCAGCAGTTTAGTCGGCACTTGGGCTTTCTTT.

This chain links TRBV13 with TRBJ2-1; 7 bases are shared with TRBD2. CDR1 and CDR2 from the germline V gene are PRHDT and FYEKMQ (reference sequence). The CDR3 sequence is 15 residues long. V lost 2 bases and J lost 6; bases outside the gene matches: 7. CDR3 loop: CASSLWLRGSNEQFF. CDR3 bases: TGTGCCAGCAGCTTATGGTTGCGGGGGTCCAATGAGCAGTTCTTC.

The chain joins TRBV18 to TRBJ2-7; tentatively, D is TRBD1 (6 bases). Per germline, CDR1 KGHSH and CDR2 LQKENI. This CDR3 contains 12 residues. V lost 3 bases and J 6 bases, leaving 9 bases between the germline ends. CDR3 sequence (DNA): TGTGCCAGCTCACCCGACAGGTCCGAGCAGTACTTC. Encoded protein: CASSPDRSEQYF.

As DNA, the CDR3 is TGTGCCAGCAGCCTAAATACAGGGAAAGAGACCCAGTACTTC. Its protein is CASSLNTGKETQYF. The chain employs TRBV7-6 and TRBJ2-5; weak D call: TRBD1 (6 bases). Looked up from germline, CDR1 is SGHVS and CDR2 is FNYEAQ. V lost 5 bases to trimming and J lost 3 bases, with 13 bases between them. The CDR3 totals 14 residues.

V usage is TRBV12-3 or TRBV12-4 and J usage is TRBJ1-1, with D hard to call. There are 15 residues in the CDR3. V lost 6 bases, J lost 2 bases, and 16 bases lay in between. The CDR3 DNA is TGTGCCAGCAGCCATGATACGGGGTATAACACTGAAGCTTTCTTT. Translated, it gives CASSHDTGYNTEAFF.

This chain uses TRBV12-3 or TRBV12-4 with TRBJ2-7; D gene uncertain. The CDR3 length is 11 residues. Deletions cut 3 bases from V and 4 bases from J, with 4 bases between. CDR3 in DNA: TGTGCCAGCAGTTTCAAATACGAGCAGTACTTC. Translating gives CASSFKYEQYF.

The rearrangement joins TRBV3-1 to TRBJ2-4; 10 nucleotides match TRBD2. The CDR3 is 15 amino acids. V dropped 4 bases and J dropped 4; count of bases not matched to a gene: 4. Germline V lookup: CDR1 LGHDT, CDR2 YNNKEL (reference sequence). CDR3 nucleotides: TGTGCCAGCAGCCGCAGCGGGAGGGCAAAAAACATTCAGTACTTC. Protein: CASSRSGRAKNIQYF.

In DNA, the CDR3 is TGTGCCATAAGGGGAAGAGGAGGTTCGGCCGAGACCCAGTACTTC. It translates to CAIRGRGGSAETQYF. This chain uses TRBV10-3 with TRBJ2-5; D is possibly TRBD1 or TRBD2 (5 bases each). Per the germline V gene, CDR1 is ENHRY and CDR2 is SYGVKD. The CDR3 totals 15 residues. V lost 9 bases, J lost 5 bases, and 22 bases lay in between.